This T cell receptor beta chain was captured in a study of persistence of HIV-infected CD4 T cells. The CDR3 is 11 residues long. V lost 8 bases, J lost 3 bases, and 8 bases lay in between. Germline CDR1 reads SNHLY; CDR2 reads FYNNEI. This was the immunoSEQ version 4 assay in survey mode. Some clones are missing from TCRdb's copy, which holds only in-frame ones; the method was immunoSEQ multiplex PCR. The table includes around 28,000 clones, 82% detected once. With regard to this clone: The antigen remains unidentified.

General study results and limits: Degenerate expanded CDR3beta sequences were enriched among CMV- and Gag-responding cells.

The stimulus was lysate of CMV-infected fibroblasts, 9 to 10 ug/mL. Sorted nonresponding memory CD4+ T cells were CD40L-negative, CD69-negative, CD45RO-high. CD8-depleted PBMCs were stimulated about 20 hours with anti-CD28/CD49d costimulation, CD40-blocking antibody and enfuvirtide. The clonotype comes from an adult man with HIV who was CMV-seropositive. The input for sequencing was CD4+ T cells sorted from PBMCs after approximately 18-hour stimulation, taken from a patient who received antiretroviral therapy. The gene calls are TRBV2 and TRBJ2-7; D is unresolved. The CDR3 nucleotides read TGTGCCAGCGGGAACAACTACGAGCAGTACTTC. Protein: CASGNNYEQYF.